Following are 24 T cell receptor beta chains from one sample sequenced in a study of blood T cell repertoires in COVID-19. The table came from immunoSEQ multiplex PCR; TCRdb's copy has only in-frame clones and leaves some out. The sample consists of roughly 70,000 clones, around 80% of them appearing once. Sequencing was done on a sample of peripheral blood. These receptors were taken from a human donor in a cohort sampled during active COVID-19.

This chain joins TRBV4-3 and TRBJ1-3; D uncertain. Between the trimmed V and J ends, which lost 3 bases and 9 bases, there was a span of 9 bases. This CDR3 region has 12 residues. Germline V CDR1 and CDR2: LGHNA, YSLEER. The CDR3 DNA is TGCGCCAGCAGCCACGGTTCCGGCACCATATATTTT. Translated: CASSHGSGTIYF.

This rearrangement joins TRBV29-1 to TRBJ2-3; 7 bases are a match to TRBD2. The germline CDR1 and CDR2 sequences are SQVTM and ANQGSEA. Unmatched junction bases numbered 6, after V lost 2 bases and J lost 4 bases. This CDR3 contains 14 residues. CDR3 in amino acids: CSVEPGGVADTQYF. The CDR3 DNA follows: TGCAGCGTTGAACCGGGGGGTGTGGCAGATACGCAGTATTTT.

This chain uses TRBV7-9 with TRBJ2-2, with D possibly being TRBD1 (6 bases). Germline lookup yields CDR1 SEHNR and CDR2 FQNEAQ (reference sequence). V was cut by 5 bases and J by 10 bases, with 17 bases left in between. This CDR3 comprises 14 residues. In DNA form, the CDR3 reads TGTGCCAGCAGCAAATGGACAGAACTCTTGGAGCTGTTTTTT. This codes for CASSKWTELLELFF.

The chain has TRBV10-3 and TRBJ2-7, with 8 bases aligning to TRBD1. Trimming took 6 bases from V and 3 from J; bases not matched to a gene: 16. Germline lookup yields CDR1 ENHRY and CDR2 SYGVKD. The CDR3 has 17 residues. The CDR3 sequence: CAISLTGAPSSVYEQYF. CDR3 nucleotides: TGTGCCATCAGCCTGACAGGGGCTCCGAGCAGCGTCTACGAGCAGTACTTC.

This CDR3 is CASSPGPRAGANVLTF. The CDR3 DNA is TGTGCCAGCAGCCCAGGCCCCAGGGCTGGGGCCAACGTCCTGACTTTC. V is TRBV7-3 and J is TRBJ2-6; D might be TRBD1 (5 bases). V gave up 5 bases and J gave up 2 bases, with 13 bases separating them. The CDR3 has 16 amino acids. CDR1 is SGHTA, CDR2 FQGTGA, per germline.

This chain joins TRBV19 and TRBJ2-3; no clear D. V was cut by 5 bases and J by 4 bases, with 7 bases left in between. The CDR3 consists of 12 residues. CDR1 is LNHDA, CDR2 SQIVND, per germline (reference sequence). The CDR3 sequence: CASSFLADTQYF. The CDR3 DNA reads TGTGCCAGTAGTTTCCTAGCAGATACGCAGTATTTT.

This chain uses TRBV30 with TRBJ2-1, with 7 positions matching TRBD2. This CDR3 comprises 15 residues. Germline CDR1 GTSNPN, CDR2 SVGIG (reference sequence). The J segment lost 7 bases and the V segment lost 0 bases, leaving 9 bases of the junction unmatched. The CDR3 protein is CAWSVPRGRGNEQFF. In nucleotides, the CDR3 is TGTGCCTGGAGTGTACCGCGCGGGAGAGGAAATGAGCAGTTCTTC.

The rearrangement uses TRBV2 and TRBJ2-3; D may be TRBD1 (5 bases). This CDR3 has 15 amino acids. Germline loops: CDR1 SNHLY, CDR2 FYNNEI. Trimming left V 5 bases short and J 4 bases short, with 16 bases between. The CDR3 nucleotides read TGTGCCAGCAGTACCTTACGATCCAGGGCAGATACGCAGTATTTT. Its protein product is CASSTLRSRADTQYF.

This sequence joins TRBV2 and TRBJ1-1; D ambiguous. Germline CDR1 reads SNHLY; CDR2 reads FYNNEI. The CDR3 totals 15 residues. V was trimmed by 7 bases and J by 0 bases, leaving 15 bases between them. The chain's CDR3 is CASTLLPGMNTEAFF. DNA for the CDR3: TGTGCCAGCACCTTGCTCCCAGGAATGAACACTGAAGCTTTCTTT.

The rearrangement uses TRBV29-1 and TRBJ2-7, with 7 bases identical to TRBD2. J was trimmed by 1 base and V by 4 bases; bases with no gene match: 7. Germline V gene data show CDR1 as SQVTM and CDR2 as ANQGSEA. The CDR3 loop spans 14 amino acids. The CDR3 is CSVGGASGSYEQYF. The CDR3 DNA sequence: TGCAGCGTTGGTGGGGCTAGCGGTTCCTACGAGCAGTACTTC.

This clone was detected only once. The genes are TRBV7-3 and TRBJ2-1; unclear D gene. Trimming shortened V by 5 bases and J by 5 bases, and 10 bases separated the two germline ends. This CDR3 spans 13 amino acids. Germline V gives CDR1 SGHTA, CDR2 FQGTGA. The CDR3 here is CASSLSQDNEQFF. Written as DNA, the CDR3 is TGTGCCAGCAGCCTGTCGCAGGACAATGAGCAGTTCTTC.

The chain links TRBV5-6 to TRBJ1-1, with 9 bases lining up with TRBD1. V shed 0 bases and J 1 base; nucleotides not matched to a gene: 7. CDR3 length equals 17 residues. Per the germline V gene, CDR1 is SGHDT and CDR2 is YYEEEE. The CDR3 sequence: CASSLGWTGVRNTEAFF. For the CDR3, the DNA is TGTGCCAGCAGCTTGGGGTGGACAGGGGTTCGGAACACTGAAGCTTTCTTT.

The chain joins TRBV5-1 to TRBJ1-1; 9 bases fit TRBD1. The CDR3 is 15 amino acids. In germline, CDR1 is SGHRS, CDR2 YFSETQ. V lost 4 bases and J lost 6; bases outside the gene matches: 10. The CDR3 region has the DNA TGCGCCAGCAGCCCGGGACAGGGAGGAAGGTCTGAAGCTTTCTTT. Translating gives CASSPGQGGRSEAFF. The whole variable domain, filled in from reference TRBV5-1 and TRBJ1-1, reads KAGVTQTPRYLIKTRGQQVTLSCSPISGHRSVSWYQQTPGQGLQFLFEYFSETQRNKGNFPGRFSGRQFSNSRSEMNVSTLELGDSALYLCASSPGQGGRSEAFFGQGTRLTVV.

This clone was found once. The chain has TRBV28 and TRBJ2-7; a possible D gene is TRBD2 (6 bases). The V end lost 3 bases, the J end lost 7 bases, and 16 bases lay between the germline ends. Per germline, CDR1 MDHEN and CDR2 SYDVKM. CDR3 size: 14 residues. DNA of the CDR3: TGTGCCAGCAGTTTGGGGGGACCCCCAGGGGAGCAGTACTTC. This encodes CASSLGGPPGEQYF.

CDR3 loop: CASSAGTESSYEQYF. In DNA form, the CDR3 reads TGTGCCAGCAGCGCCGGGACAGAAAGCTCCTACGAGCAGTACTTC. This chain connects TRBV11-2 to TRBJ2-7; 7 bases agree with TRBD1. The CDR3 length is 15 residues. CDR1 and CDR2 (germline): SGHAT, FQNNGV. Trimming removed 5 bases from V and 0 bases from J; junction bases left unmatched: 7.

The gene calls are TRBV18 and TRBJ1-5, with 9 bases identical to TRBD1. Germline V CDR1 and CDR2: KGHSH, LQKENI. This CDR3 is built from 16 residues. V dropped 8 bases and J dropped 1; count of bases not matched to a gene: 9. In DNA, the CDR3 is TGTGCCAGCGCGTACCGGGACAGGGAGAGCAATCAGCCCCAGCATTTT. Its protein is CASAYRDRESNQPQHF.

J is TRBJ2-3 and V is TRBV7-2; possible D gene TRBD2, 6 bases. Germline assignment: CDR1 SGHTA and CDR2 FQGNSA. The CDR3 is made up of 14 amino acids. Trimming removed 5 bases at V and 0 bases at J, with 9 bases between. The DNA for the CDR3 is TGTGCCAGCAGCGCGGGACGGAGCACAGATACGCAGTATTTT. Protein product: CASSAGRSTDTQYF.

In this sample, this clone turned up once. This rearrangement joins TRBV28 to TRBJ2-7, with 7 bases fitting TRBD2. The CDR3 loop spans 14 amino acids. The germline gives CDR1 MDHEN, CDR2 SYDVKM. V was clipped by 2 bases and J by 4 bases; unmatched bases: 5. CDR3 amino acids: CASSLRGREYEQYF. CDR3 DNA: TGTGCCAGCAGTTTACGCGGGAGAGAATACGAGCAGTACTTC.

Note on this clone: An end of the junction does not agree with germline; a read error may underlie this. This chain links TRBV28 with TRBJ2-7, with D possibly being TRBD1 (8 bases). Germline V gives CDR1 MDHEN, CDR2 SYDVKM. This CDR3 comprises 11 residues. The CDR3 DNA follows: TGTGCCAGCAGTTACAGGGGGGGCTTGGACTTC. Protein: CASSYRGGLDF. Full variable domain (missing parts from reference TRBV28 and TRBJ2-7): DVKVTQSSRYLVKRTGEKVFLECVQDMDHENMFWYRQDPGLGLRLIYFSYDVKMKEKGDIPEGYSVSREKKERFSLILESASTNQTSMYLCASSYRGGLDFGPGTRLTVT.

This clone came up once. The chain joins TRBV19 to TRBJ2-6; 8 bases line up with TRBD1. CDR3 length: 17 amino acids. Germline V gene sequence: CDR1 LNHDA, CDR2 SQIVND (reference sequence). The V gene end was trimmed by 7 bases and the J gene end by 0 bases; junction bases not matched to a gene: 8. The CDR3 nucleotides read TGTGCCAGTAAACCAGGGGGCGCGGGCTCTGGGGCCAACGTCCTGACTTTC. This gives the protein CASKPGGAGSGANVLTF.

J is TRBJ1-2 and V is TRBV5-1; 12 bases map to TRBD1. Per the germline V gene, CDR1 is SGHRS and CDR2 is YFSETQ. CDR3 length equals 15 residues. V dropped 3 bases and J dropped 3; count of bases not matched to a gene: 3. CDR3 residues: CASSWGTGGHYGYTF. The CDR3 DNA follows: TGCGCCAGCAGCTGGGGGACAGGGGGCCACTATGGCTACACCTTC.

The genes are TRBV5-6 and TRBJ2-7, with D perhaps matching TRBD2 (6 bases). The V and J ends lost 4 bases and 0 bases respectively, with 14 bases between them. This CDR3 has 15 residues. Germline V gene data show CDR1 as SGHDT and CDR2 as YYEEEE. CDR3 in amino acids: CASSRIGTASYEQYF. CDR3 coding DNA: TGTGCCAGCAGCCGGATCGGGACTGCCTCCTACGAGCAGTACTTC.

The genes are TRBV7-2 and TRBJ1-1; D is undetermined. V was clipped by 6 bases and J by 0 bases, with 11 bases between them. Per germline, CDR1 SGHTA and CDR2 FQGNSA. The CDR3 consists of 14 residues. This chain's CDR3 is CASRPYELNTEAFF. The CDR3 region has the DNA TGTGCCAGCAGACCCTACGAACTGAACACTGAAGCTTTCTTT.

J is TRBJ2-5 and V is TRBV19, with 8 bases identical to TRBD1. The V segment lost 3 bases and the J segment 2 bases; nucleotides outside the gene matches: 5. This CDR3 has 15 amino acids. CDR1 is LNHDA and CDR2 is SQIVND in the germline V gene (reference sequence). CDR3 in DNA: TGTGCCAGTAGTATGGGTGGGACAGGTCAAGAGACCCAGTACTTC. Residues: CASSMGGTGQETQYF.